Shown below are 23 T cell receptor beta chains from a single sample sequenced in a study of OX40 agonist ivuxolimab in advanced cancers. Clones were sequenced by immunoSEQ multiplex PCR, and TCRdb holds only the in-frame ones, with some missing. The table lists about 120,000 clones, roughly nine tenths of them singletons. The material sequenced was CD4+ or CD8+ T cells sorted from blood, taken in a trial of the OX40 agonist ivuxolimab. These TCRs come from an adult with an advanced solid tumor such as melanoma, head and neck, liver or kidney cancer.

The J gene is TRBJ2-5, the V gene TRBV7-2, with a tentative D call TRBD2 (5 bases). The germline CDR1 and CDR2 sequences are SGHTA and FQGNSA. The V end lost 5 bases, the J end lost 4 bases, and 11 bases lay between the germline ends. This CDR3 has 13 residues. The CDR3 is CASSPYLAETQYF. The CDR3 nucleotides are TGTGCCAGCAGCCCCTATCTAGCAGAGACCCAGTACTTC. Variable domain in full (rest from reference TRBV7-2 and TRBJ2-5): GAGVSQSPSNKVTEKGKDVELRCDPISGHTALYWYRQSLGQGLEFLIYFQGNSAPDKSGLPSDRFSAERTGGSVSTLTIQRTQQEDSAVYLCASSPYLAETQYFGPGTRLLVL.

The chain joins TRBV2 to TRBJ1-5; D is uncertain. The V end was cut by 7 bases, the J end by 3 bases, with 10 bases between. This CDR3 spans 13 amino acids. Germline loops: CDR1 SNHLY, CDR2 FYNNEI. The CDR3 DNA follows: TGTGCCAGCACCGGGGATTTCAATCAGCCCCAGCATTTT. It encodes CASTGDFNQPQHF.

The chain is built from TRBV2 and TRBJ2-2; tentative D call: TRBD1 (6 bases). V gave up 6 bases and J gave up 0 bases, with 8 bases separating them. The CDR3 runs 14 residues. Germline V gene sequence: CDR1 SNHLY, CDR2 FYNNEI. CDR3 sequence: CASRGQSNTGELFF. In DNA, the CDR3 is TGTGCCAGCAGAGGACAGTCGAACACCGGGGAGCTGTTTTTT. The entire variable domain, with the rest obtained from reference TRBV2 and TRBJ2-2, is as follows: EPEVTQTPSHQVTQMGQEVILRCVPISNHLYFYWYRQILGQKVEFLVSFYNNEISEKSEIFDDQFSVERPDGSNFTLKIRSTKLEDSAMYFCASRGQSNTGELFFGEGSRLTVL.

The rearrangement links TRBV5-1 to TRBJ2-2; possibly TRBD1 for D (6 bases). V lost 1 base and J 6 bases, leaving 10 bases between the germline ends. Germline loops: CDR1 SGHRS, CDR2 YFSETQ. The CDR3 sequence is 14 residues long. CDR3 amino acids: CASSLPGTSGELFF. CDR3 DNA: TGCGCCAGCAGCTTGCCAGGGACATCCGGGGAGCTGTTTTTT.

The rearrangement uses TRBV20-1 and TRBJ2-7; D uncertain. CDR1 DFQATT and CDR2 SNEGSKA come from the germline V gene (reference sequence). The CDR3 runs to 11 residues. The V end was cut by 3 bases, the J end by 4 bases, with 7 bases between. The CDR3 protein is CSAREIYEQYF. The CDR3 nucleotides are TGCAGTGCTAGGGAAATATACGAGCAGTACTTC.

This clone was seen more than once but under ten times. The genes are TRBV19 and TRBJ2-5; 8 bases line up with TRBD2. This CDR3 is 17 amino acids long. Germline values: CDR1 LNHDA, CDR2 SQIVND (reference sequence). V lost 1 base, J lost 2 bases, and 9 bases stayed unmatched. CDR3 loop: CASSIGQRGPLQETQYF. DNA for the CDR3: TGTGCCAGTAGTATAGGCCAGCGGGGGCCCCTACAAGAGACCCAGTACTTC.

This sequence joins TRBV29-1 and TRBJ2-6; TRBD1 matches 9 bases. The length of the CDR3 is 17 residues. CDR1 and CDR2 (germline): SQVTM, ANQGSEA. The junction had 10 bases not matched to a gene; V was cut back by 6 bases and J by 1 base. In DNA, the CDR3 is TGCAGCGTCGTCGGACAGGGGCCTGGGTCTGGGGCCAACGTCCTGACTTTC. It is translated as CSVVGQGPGSGANVLTF.

The chain employs TRBV6-4 and TRBJ2-1, with a possible D match to TRBD2 (6 bases). V lost 4 bases and J 9 bases, leaving 19 bases between the germline ends. The CDR3 has 15 amino acids. Per germline, CDR1 MRHNA and CDR2 SNTAGT. DNA for the CDR3: TGTGCCAGCAGTGTTCCGGGACCGGCGGGGTCTGAGCAGTTCTTC. Translated: CASSVPGPAGSEQFF.

The chain carries TRBV28 and TRBJ1-5; the D is unclear. Between the trimmed V and J ends, which lost 3 bases and 7 bases, there was a span of 7 bases. The CDR3 spans 12 residues. Germline CDR1 reads MDHEN; CDR2 reads SYDVKM. In DNA, the CDR3 is TGTGCCAGCAGTTTGGTGGGACAGCCCCAGCATTTT. It specifies CASSLVGQPQHF. Using reference TRBV28 and TRBJ1-5 for the parts outside the CDR3, the full variable domain is DVKVTQSSRYLVKRTGEKVFLECVQDMDHENMFWYRQDPGLGLRLIYFSYDVKMKEKGDIPEGYSVSREKKERFSLILESASTNQTSMYLCASSLVGQPQHFGDGTRLSIL.

The CDR3 DNA reads TGCGCCAGCAGTGAGTCTCCGCGGGGGGGCATACCAGATACGCAGTATTTT. Its protein is CASSESPRGGIPDTQYF. The chain couples TRBV10-2 to TRBJ2-3; 9 positions agree with TRBD2. Germline CDR1 reads WSHSY; CDR2 reads SAAADI. Trimming took 0 bases from V and 4 from J; bases not matched to a gene: 8. The length of the CDR3 is 17 residues.

The rearrangement joins TRBV15 to TRBJ2-5; D remains ambiguous. There are 14 residues in the CDR3. V lost 0 bases and J 3 bases, leaving 8 bases between the germline ends. CDR1 and CDR2 from the germline V gene are LNHNV and YYDKDF (reference sequence). CDR3 sequence: CATSRDRLEETQYF. The DNA for the CDR3 is TGTGCCACCAGCAGAGATCGGTTGGAAGAGACCCAGTACTTC.

The chain links TRBV6-5 to TRBJ1-3; no reliable D call. Germline values: CDR1 MNHEY, CDR2 SVGAGI. Deletions cut 6 bases from V and 4 bases from J, with 7 bases between. The CDR3 contains 12 residues. The CDR3 nucleotides read TGTGCCAGCAGAACGGGGGGAAACACCATATATTTT. Translating it yields CASRTGGNTIYF.

The chain combines TRBV4-2 with TRBJ2-2; D may be TRBD2 (7 bases). V shed 11 bases and J shed 1 base, with 11 bases lying between them. The CDR3 is 13 amino acids. The V gene's germline CDR1 is LGHNA and CDR2 YNFKEQ. The CDR3 nucleotides are TGTGCCGGGGGGGCAGGGAACACCGGGGAGCTGTTTTTT. Translated, it gives CAGGAGNTGELFF.

The chain employs TRBV7-9 and TRBJ1-3; 7 bases fit TRBD1. V was clipped by 5 bases and J by 2 bases; unmatched bases: 6. Germline V CDR1 and CDR2: SEHNR, FQNEAQ (reference sequence). The CDR3 is 15 amino acids. CDR3: CASSPQGIAGNTIYF. In DNA form, the CDR3 reads TGTGCCAGCAGCCCACAGGGGATCGCTGGAAACACCATATATTTT. Full variable domain (rest looked up from reference TRBV7-9 and TRBJ1-3): DTGVSQNPRHKITKRGQNVTFRCDPISEHNRLYWYRQTLGQGPEFLTYFQNEAQLEKSRLLSDRFSAERPKGSFSTLEIQRTEQGDSAMYLCASSPQGIAGNTIYFGEGSWLTVV.

The genes are TRBV11-3 and TRBJ2-1; 9 nucleotides match TRBD1. V was clipped by 4 bases and J by 7 bases; unmatched bases: 5. The CDR3 is 14 amino acids. The germline V gene has CDR1 SGHNT and CDR2 YENEEA. The CDR3 DNA follows: TGTGCCAGCAGCTCTCTTGACAGGGGGAATGAGCAGTTCTTC. This translates into CASSSLDRGNEQFF.

The V gene is TRBV9, the J gene TRBJ1-6, with TRBD1 matching 11 bases. Per germline, CDR1 SGDLS and CDR2 YYNGEE. V dropped 3 bases and J dropped 9; count of bases not matched to a gene: 8. The CDR3 length is 16 residues. The CDR3 nucleotides read TGTGCCAGCAGCGCTGAATCCGGGACAGGGGGTTCACCCCTCCACTTT. Its protein product is CASSAESGTGGSPLHF.

The chain combines TRBV5-1 with TRBJ2-5; 8 bases are a match to TRBD1. Matching the DNA end better, TRBJ2-7 makes the J call doubtful. Germline V CDR1 and CDR2: SGHRS, YFSETQ. This CDR3 has 14 amino acids. DNA for the CDR3: TGCGCCAGCAGCTTGGTAGGACAGGGTTACGAGCAGTACTTC. Translation: CASSLVGQGYEQYF.

The sample holds a few counts of this clone. The gene calls are TRBV6-4 and TRBJ1-6, with D perhaps matching TRBD1 (5 bases). Germline loops: CDR1 MRHNA, CDR2 SNTAGT. V was shortened by 6 bases and J by 12 bases, with 18 bases between the two germline ends. CDR3 length equals 14 residues. The CDR3 bases are TGTGCCAGCAGCGAGGTAGCAGGGAGGGGACCCCTCCACTTT. The encoded protein is CASSEVAGRGPLHF.

The chain combines TRBV18 with TRBJ1-1; 10 positions match TRBD1. Trimming removed 2 bases from V and 1 base from J; junction bases left unmatched: 1. The CDR3 has 15 amino acids. Germline CDR1 is KGHSH and CDR2 is LQKENI. The chain's CDR3 is CASSPGTGANTEAFF. In DNA, the CDR3 is TGTGCCAGCTCACCAGGGACAGGGGCGAACACTGAAGCTTTCTTT.

As DNA, the CDR3 is TGTGCCAGCTCACCAGTTTCAGGTATCGAGGGCTACACCTTC. Translated, it gives CASSPVSGIEGYTF. The chain uses TRBV18 and TRBJ1-2; D unresolved. Germline-derived CDR1 and CDR2 are KGHSH and LQKENI. The V gene lost 2 bases and the J gene lost 8 bases, with 15 bases spanning the gap. This CDR3 spans 14 amino acids.

The genes are TRBV18 and TRBJ2-7, with D tentatively TRBD1 (6 bases). The V and J ends lost 0 bases and 6 bases respectively, with 12 bases between them. The V gene's germline CDR1 is KGHSH and CDR2 LQKENI. CDR3 size: 14 residues. The CDR3 here is CASSPPGQPGEQYF. The CDR3 DNA is TGTGCCAGCTCACCACCGGGACAACCGGGCGAGCAGTACTTC. The full variable domain, completed using reference TRBV18 and TRBJ2-7, is NAGVMQNPRHLVRRRGQEARLRCSPMKGHSHVYWYRQLPEEGLKFMVYLQKENIIDESGMPKERFSAEFPKEGPSILRIQQVVRGDSAAYFCASSPPGQPGEQYFGPGTRLTVT.

The rearrangement joins TRBV29-1 to TRBJ1-2; D is possibly TRBD1 (6 bases). Germline loops: CDR1 SQVTM, CDR2 ANQGSEA. The CDR3 is 11 residues long. Between the trimmed V and J ends, which lost 4 bases and 5 bases, there was a span of 8 bases. The chain's CDR3 is CSVGGQYGYTF. In DNA, the CDR3 is TGCAGCGTTGGGGGGCAATATGGCTACACCTTC.

This clone came up once. The chain recombines TRBV19 with TRBJ2-3; D tentatively fits TRBD1 or TRBD2 (5 bases each). This CDR3 region has 12 residues. Germline assignment: CDR1 LNHDA and CDR2 SQIVND (reference sequence). CDR3 amino acids: CASVGVGYTQYF. CDR3 sequence (DNA): TGTGCTTCGGTGGGGGTTGGTTATACGCAGTATTTT.